This entry describes one T cell receptor beta chain. These data are taken from a study of blood T cell repertoires in COVID-19. Study-wide context: From T cells, B-cell-depleted T cells, or PBMCs came the material, which was cDNA or gDNA.

How the authors handled the data: Amplified reference gene primers provided the basis for estimating nucleated cell counts. The method was immunoSEQ multiplex PCR; TCRdb's version includes in-frame clones alone and lacks a portion of them. D and trimming were read from the DNA, whereas the V and J calls and clone size are those reported in that table. Here the sample spans over 55,000 clones, 87% being singletons. The specimen sequenced was peripheral blood. This sequence originates from a man in his fifties with active COVID-19.

The chain's CDR3 is CASSDMTGWSYNEQFF. CDR3 in DNA: TGTGCCAGCAGTGACATGACAGGGTGGTCTTACAATGAGCAGTTCTTC. This chain joins TRBV25-1 and TRBJ2-1, with 7 nucleotides matching TRBD1. Germline lookup yields CDR1 MGHDK and CDR2 SYGVNS. The CDR3 consists of 16 residues. The V segment lost 3 bases and the J segment 4 bases; nucleotides outside the gene matches: 9.